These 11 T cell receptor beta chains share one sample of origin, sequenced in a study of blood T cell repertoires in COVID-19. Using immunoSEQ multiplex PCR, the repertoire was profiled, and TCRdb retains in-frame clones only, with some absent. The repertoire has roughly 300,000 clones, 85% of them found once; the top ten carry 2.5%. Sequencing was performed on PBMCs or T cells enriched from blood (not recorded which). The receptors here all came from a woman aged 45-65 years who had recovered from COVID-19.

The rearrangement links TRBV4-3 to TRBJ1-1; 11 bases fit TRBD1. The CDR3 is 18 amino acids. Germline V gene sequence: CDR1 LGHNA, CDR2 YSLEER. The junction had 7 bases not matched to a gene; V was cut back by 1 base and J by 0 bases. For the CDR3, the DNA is TGCGCCAGCAGCCAAGTTTCTGGGACAGGGGGAATGAACACTGAAGCTTTCTTT. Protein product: CASSQVSGTGGMNTEAFF.

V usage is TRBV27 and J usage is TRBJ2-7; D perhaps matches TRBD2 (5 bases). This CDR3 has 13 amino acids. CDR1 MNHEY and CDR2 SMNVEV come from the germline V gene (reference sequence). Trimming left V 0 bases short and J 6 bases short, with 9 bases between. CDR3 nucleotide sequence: TGTGCCAGCAGTTTATCGGCTAGCTTCGAGCAGTACTTC. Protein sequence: CASSLSASFEQYF.

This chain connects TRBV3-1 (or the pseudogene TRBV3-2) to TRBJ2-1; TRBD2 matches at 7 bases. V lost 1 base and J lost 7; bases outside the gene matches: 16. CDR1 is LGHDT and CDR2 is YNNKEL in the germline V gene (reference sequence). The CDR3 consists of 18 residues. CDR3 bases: TGTGCCAGCAGCCAAGTCTTTCCGGGAGGACGTCGAAGGAATGAGCAGTTCTTC. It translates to CASSQVFPGGRRRNEQFF.

This CDR3 reads CASSYSTLAGHANEQYF. The CDR3 DNA sequence: TGTGCCAGCAGTTACTCCACACTAGCGGGGCACGCTAATGAGCAGTACTTC. This chain joins TRBV6-7 and TRBJ2-7, with 10 bases matching TRBD2. TRBV6-7 is an open reading frame, and its role is uncertain. V lost 0 bases, J lost 7 bases, and 12 bases stayed unmatched. The CDR3 loop spans 17 amino acids.

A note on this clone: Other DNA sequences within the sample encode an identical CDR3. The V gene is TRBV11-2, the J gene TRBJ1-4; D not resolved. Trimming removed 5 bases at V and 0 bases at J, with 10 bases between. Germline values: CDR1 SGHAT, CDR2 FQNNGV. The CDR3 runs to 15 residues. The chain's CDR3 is CASSLGTATNEKLFF. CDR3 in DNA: TGTGCCAGCAGCCTCGGTACCGCAACTAATGAAAAACTGTTTTTT.

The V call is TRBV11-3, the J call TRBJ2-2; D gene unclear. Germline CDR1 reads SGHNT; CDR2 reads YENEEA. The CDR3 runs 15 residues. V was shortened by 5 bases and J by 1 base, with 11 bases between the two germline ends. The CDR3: CASSQMPGNTGELFF. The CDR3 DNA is TGTGCCAGCAGCCAAATGCCAGGGAACACCGGGGAGCTGTTTTTT.

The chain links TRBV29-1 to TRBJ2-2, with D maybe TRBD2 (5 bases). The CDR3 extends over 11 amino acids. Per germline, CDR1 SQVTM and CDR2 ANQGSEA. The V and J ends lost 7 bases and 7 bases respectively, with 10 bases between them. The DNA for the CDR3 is TGCAGCGCTAGCATGGGCGGGGAGCTGTTTTTT. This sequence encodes CSASMGGELFF.

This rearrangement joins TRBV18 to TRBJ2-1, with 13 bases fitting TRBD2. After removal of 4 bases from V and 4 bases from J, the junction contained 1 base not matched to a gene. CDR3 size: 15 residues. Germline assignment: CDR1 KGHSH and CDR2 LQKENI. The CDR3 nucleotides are TGTGCCAGCTCACGGACTAGCGGGGGATACAATGAGCAGTTCTTC. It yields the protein CASSRTSGGYNEQFF.

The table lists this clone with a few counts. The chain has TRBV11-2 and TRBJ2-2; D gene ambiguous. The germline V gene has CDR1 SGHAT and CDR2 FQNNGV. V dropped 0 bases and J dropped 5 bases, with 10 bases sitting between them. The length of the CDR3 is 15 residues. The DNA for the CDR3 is TGTGCCAGCAGCTTAGAGTCTAGAAGGACCGGGGAGCTGTTTTTT. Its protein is CASSLESRRTGELFF.

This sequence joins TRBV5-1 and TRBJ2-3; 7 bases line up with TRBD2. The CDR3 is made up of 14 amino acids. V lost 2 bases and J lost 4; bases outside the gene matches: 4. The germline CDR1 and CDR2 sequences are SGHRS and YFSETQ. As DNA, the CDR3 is TGCGCCAGCAGCTTAATTGGGGGGGCAGATACGCAGTATTTT. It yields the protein CASSLIGGADTQYF.

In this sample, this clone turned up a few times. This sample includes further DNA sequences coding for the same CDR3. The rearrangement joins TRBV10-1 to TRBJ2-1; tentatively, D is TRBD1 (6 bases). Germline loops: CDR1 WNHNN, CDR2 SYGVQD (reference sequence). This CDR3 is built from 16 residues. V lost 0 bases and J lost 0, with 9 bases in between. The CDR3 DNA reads TGCGCCAGCAGTGAGTCGAGGGGGAGCTCCTACAATGAGCAGTTCTTC. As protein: CASSESRGSSYNEQFF.